One and the same sample provided the 7 T cell receptor beta chains below, sequenced in a study of tumor-infiltrating lymphocytes in primary liver carcinoma. The tissue used was unsorted bulk material of roughly 17-33 mg. RNA and DNA were co-extracted from it with the AllPrep DNA/RNA mini kit. TCR beta cDNA came from around 500 ng total RNA, primed with a constant-region primer. Three nested multiplex PCR rounds, a slightly modified ARM-PCR method, built the TCR beta libraries. It was with TRBV1-TRBV30 forward primers and a C-beta reverse primer that the first two PCR rounds were run, at roughly 9 cycles each. From the multiplex PCR reads, TCRdb called clonotypes with MiXCR, one entry per CDR3 protein. The sample lists roughly 100,000 distinct CDR3 sequences; roughly 69% were seen once. The source material was liver tumor tissue from sampling region 5. Subset reported: tumor region T5, tumor centre. The receptors derive from a woman aged 55-69 years with primary liver carcinoma and hepatitis B virus infection.

Of note for this clonotype: This may be a read error: a much more frequent sequence differs by one nucleotide. The genes are TRBV7-8 and TRBJ1-2; 10 bases align to TRBD1. From germline, CDR1 is SGHVS and CDR2 FQNEAQ. The CDR3 spans 17 residues. Here the CDR3 reads CASSNRDRGLGIGGYAF. The CDR3 coding sequence is TGTGCCAGCAGCAACCGGGACAGGGGACTAGGTATAGGTGGCTACGCCTTC. Full variable domain (remainder filled in from reference TRBV7-8 and TRBJ1-2): GAGVSQSPRYKVAKRGQDVALRCDPISGHVSLFWYQQALGQGPEFLTYFQNEAQLDKSGLPSDRFFAERPEGSVSTLKIQRTQQEDSAVYLCASSNRDRGLGIGGYAFGSGTRLTVV.

This clonotype has a count of ten or more. This chain joins TRBV29-1 and TRBJ1-1; no clear D gene. This CDR3 is built from 13 residues. Trimming stripped 0 bases from V and 5 bases from J, with 10 bases between. The germline gives CDR1 SQVTM, CDR2 ANQGSEA. Here the CDR3 DNA reads TGCAGCGTTGAAGATCGAGGAGGAACTGAAGCTTTCTTT. This gives the protein CSVEDRGGTEAFF.

For this clonotype: An end of the junction does not agree with germline; a read error may underlie this. This rearrangement joins TRBV11-2 to TRBJ1-2; TRBD1 aligns across 8 bases. The CDR3 consists of 15 residues. Germline V gene lookup returns CDR1 SGHAT and CDR2 FQNNGV. The CDR3 nucleotides read TGTGCCAGCAGCTTCGCCGGACAGGGTTACTATGGCCACACCTTC. It codes for CASSFAGQGYYGHTF.

This clonotype was counted a few times. The chain links TRBV11-2 to TRBJ2-5; D ambiguous. The CDR3 spans 14 residues. The germline gives CDR1 SGHAT, CDR2 FQNNGV. The V end lost 7 bases, the J end lost 4 bases, and 16 bases lay between the germline ends. CDR3 sequence: CASNSTGGIETQYF. CDR3 DNA sequence: TGTGCCAGCAACTCCACCGGTGGGATAGAGACCCAGTACTTC.

The chain couples TRBV11-2 to TRBJ2-1; 8 bases are shared with TRBD2. This CDR3 comprises 14 residues. Germline V gene sequence: CDR1 SGHAT, CDR2 FQNNGV. The CDR3 DNA follows: TGTATCAGCAGCCTCAGCGGGAGCCGCAATGAGCAGTTCTTC. It translates to CISSLSGSRNEQFF.

This clonotype appeared many times. V is TRBV28 and J is TRBJ2-3; 8 bases are shared with TRBD2. V gave up 7 bases and J gave up 1 base; unmatched junction bases: 7. The germline V gene has CDR1 MDHEN and CDR2 SYDVKM. The CDR3 runs to 15 residues. CDR3 region: CASNGLAGRTDTQYF. DNA for the CDR3: TGTGCCAGCAACGGGCTAGCGGGTCGCACAGATACGCAGTATTTT.

Notes on this clonotype: The CDR3 does not end in the conserved phenylalanine or tryptophan, so this is likely a read error. This rearrangement joins TRBV28 to TRBJ1-1; D gene unclear. This CDR3 contains 16 residues. Germline-derived CDR1 and CDR2 are MDHEN and SYDVKM. Trimming took 3 bases from V and 0 from J, leaving 14 bases between them. The CDR3 loop reads CASSLGQILLNTEAFL. The CDR3 region has the DNA TGTGCCAGCAGTTTGGGTCAGATCCTCCTGAACACTGAAGCTTTCCTT.